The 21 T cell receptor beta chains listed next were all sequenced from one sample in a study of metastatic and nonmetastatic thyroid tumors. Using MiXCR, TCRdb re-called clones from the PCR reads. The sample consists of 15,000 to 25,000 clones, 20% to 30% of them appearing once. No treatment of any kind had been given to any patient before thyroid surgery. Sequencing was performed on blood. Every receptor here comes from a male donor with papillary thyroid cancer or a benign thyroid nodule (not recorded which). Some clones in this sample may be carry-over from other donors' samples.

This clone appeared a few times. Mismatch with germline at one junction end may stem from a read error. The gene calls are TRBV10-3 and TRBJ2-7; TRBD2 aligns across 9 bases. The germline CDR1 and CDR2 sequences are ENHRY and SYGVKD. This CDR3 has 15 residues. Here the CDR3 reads CAISGGLAGQYEHYF. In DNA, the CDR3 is TGTGCCATCAGTGGAGGGCTAGCGGGACAATACGAGCATTACTTT.

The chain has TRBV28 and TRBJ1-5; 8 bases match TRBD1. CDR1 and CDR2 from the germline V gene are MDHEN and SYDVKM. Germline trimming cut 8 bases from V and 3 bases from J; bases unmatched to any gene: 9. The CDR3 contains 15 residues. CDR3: CASPETGAPNQPQHF. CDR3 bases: TGTGCCAGCCCCGAGACAGGGGCGCCCAATCAGCCCCAGCATTTT.

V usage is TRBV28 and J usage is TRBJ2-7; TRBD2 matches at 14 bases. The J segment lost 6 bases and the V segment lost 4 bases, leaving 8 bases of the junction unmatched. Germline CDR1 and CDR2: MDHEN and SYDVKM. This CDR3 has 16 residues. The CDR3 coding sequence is TGTGCCAGCAGTTCCCGGGGACTAGCGGGAGACTTCGAGCAGTACTTC. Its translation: CASSSRGLAGDFEQYF.

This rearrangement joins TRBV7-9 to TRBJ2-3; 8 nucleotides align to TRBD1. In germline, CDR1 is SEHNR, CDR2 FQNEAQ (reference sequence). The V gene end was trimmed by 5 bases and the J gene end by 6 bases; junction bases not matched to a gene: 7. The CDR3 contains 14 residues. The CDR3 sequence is CASSQPRGHDTQYF. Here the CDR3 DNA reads TGTGCCAGCAGCCAACCCAGGGGGCACGATACGCAGTATTTT.

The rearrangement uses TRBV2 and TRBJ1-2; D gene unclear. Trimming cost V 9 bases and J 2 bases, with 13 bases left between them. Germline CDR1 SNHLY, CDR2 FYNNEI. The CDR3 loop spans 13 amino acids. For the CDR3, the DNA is TGTGCCAGTAACCAGGACGGAAACTATGGCTACACCTTC. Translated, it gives CASNQDGNYGYTF. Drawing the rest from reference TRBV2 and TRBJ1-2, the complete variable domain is EPEVTQTPSHQVTQMGQEVILRCVPISNHLYFYWYRQILGQKVEFLVSFYNNEISEKSEIFDDQFSVERPDGSNFTLKIRSTKLEDSAMYFCASNQDGNYGYTFGSGTRLTVV.

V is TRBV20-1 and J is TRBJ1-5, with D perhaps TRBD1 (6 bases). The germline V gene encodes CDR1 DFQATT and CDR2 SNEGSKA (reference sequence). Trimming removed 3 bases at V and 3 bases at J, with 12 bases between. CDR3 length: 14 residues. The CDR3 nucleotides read TGCAGTGCTAGCAAGCAGGGGACCAATCAGCCCCAGCATTTT. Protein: CSASKQGTNQPQHF.

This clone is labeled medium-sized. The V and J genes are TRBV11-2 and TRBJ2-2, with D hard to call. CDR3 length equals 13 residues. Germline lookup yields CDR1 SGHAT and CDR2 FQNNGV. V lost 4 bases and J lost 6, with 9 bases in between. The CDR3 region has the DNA TGTGCCAGCAGCTCGGACCCTTCCGGGGAGCTGTTTTTT. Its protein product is CASSSDPSGELFF.

The CDR3 DNA sequence: TGTGCCTCGGAGGAGAATTCACCCCTCCACTTT. It translates to CASEENSPLHF. J is TRBJ1-6 and V is TRBV30, with D uncertain. The V end was cut by 7 bases, the J end by 7 bases, with 8 bases between. Germline V gives CDR1 GTSNPN, CDR2 SVGIG (reference sequence). The CDR3 length is 11 residues.

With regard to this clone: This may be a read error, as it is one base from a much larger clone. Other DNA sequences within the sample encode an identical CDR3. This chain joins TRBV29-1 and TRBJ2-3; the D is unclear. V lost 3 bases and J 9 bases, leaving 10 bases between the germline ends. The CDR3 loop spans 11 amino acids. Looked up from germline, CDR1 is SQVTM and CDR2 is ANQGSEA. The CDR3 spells CSVEAGDTQYF. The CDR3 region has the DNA TGCAGCGTTGAGGCAGGTGACACGCAGTATTTT.

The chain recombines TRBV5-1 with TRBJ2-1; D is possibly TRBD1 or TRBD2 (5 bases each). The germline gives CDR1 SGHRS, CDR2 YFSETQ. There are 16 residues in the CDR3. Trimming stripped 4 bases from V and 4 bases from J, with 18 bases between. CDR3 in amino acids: CASSDGTASQYNEQFF. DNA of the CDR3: TGCGCCAGCAGCGACGGGACGGCCAGCCAATACAATGAGCAGTTCTTC.

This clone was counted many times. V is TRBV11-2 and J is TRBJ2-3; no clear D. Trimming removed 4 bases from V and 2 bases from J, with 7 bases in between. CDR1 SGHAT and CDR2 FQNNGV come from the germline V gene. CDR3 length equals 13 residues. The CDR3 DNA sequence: TGTGCCAGCAGCTCTCAGGCCACAGATACGCAGTATTTT. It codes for CASSSQATDTQYF.

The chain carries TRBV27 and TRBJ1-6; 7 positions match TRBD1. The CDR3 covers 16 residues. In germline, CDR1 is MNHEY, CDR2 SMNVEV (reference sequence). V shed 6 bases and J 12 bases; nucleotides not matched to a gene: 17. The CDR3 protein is CASSFTGVARNKPLHF. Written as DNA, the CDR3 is TGTGCCAGCAGCTTTACAGGGGTCGCGAGAAATAAACCCCTCCACTTT.

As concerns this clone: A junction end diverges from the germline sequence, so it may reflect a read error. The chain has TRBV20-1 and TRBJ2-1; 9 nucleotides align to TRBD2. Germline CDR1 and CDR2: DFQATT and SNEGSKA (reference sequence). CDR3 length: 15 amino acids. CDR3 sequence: CSARVGGRGSNDQFF. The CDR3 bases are TGCAGTGCTAGGGTCGGCGGGAGGGGGTCCAATGATCAGTTCTTC.

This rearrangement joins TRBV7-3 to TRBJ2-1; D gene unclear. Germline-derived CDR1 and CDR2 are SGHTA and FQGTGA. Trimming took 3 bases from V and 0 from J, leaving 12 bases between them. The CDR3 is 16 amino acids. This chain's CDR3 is CASSFTALSSYNEQFF. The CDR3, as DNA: TGTGCCAGCAGCTTTACAGCCCTCAGCTCCTACAATGAGCAGTTCTTC.

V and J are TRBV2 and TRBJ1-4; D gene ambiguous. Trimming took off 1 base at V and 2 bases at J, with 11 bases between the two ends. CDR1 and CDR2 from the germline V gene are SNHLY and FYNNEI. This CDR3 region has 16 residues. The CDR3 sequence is CASSEEGFGTNEKLFF. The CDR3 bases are TGTGCCAGCAGTGAAGAAGGGTTCGGGACTAATGAAAAACTGTTTTTT.

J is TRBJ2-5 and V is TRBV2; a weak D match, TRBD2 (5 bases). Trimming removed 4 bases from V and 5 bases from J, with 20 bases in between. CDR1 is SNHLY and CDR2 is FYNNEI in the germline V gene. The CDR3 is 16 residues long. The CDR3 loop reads CASSGAVALNGETQYF. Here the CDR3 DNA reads TGTGCCAGCAGTGGAGCGGTGGCCTTAAATGGTGAGACCCAGTACTTC.

CDR3 coding DNA: TGTGCCAGCAGCCCAATCTCCCCCTTCGAGCAGTACTTC. Its translation: CASSPISPFEQYF. V and J are TRBV7-2 and TRBJ2-7; D is uncertain. The CDR3 spans 13 residues. Trimming pared 5 bases from V and 6 bases from J, leaving 14 bases between. Germline assignment: CDR1 SGHTA and CDR2 FQGNSA.

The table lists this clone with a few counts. The CDR3 here is CASRPRRVSGRAWNGELFF. The CDR3 bases are TGTGCCAGCAGACCCCGCCGGGTTAGCGGGAGGGCCTGGAACGGGGAGCTGTTTTTT. The rearrangement links TRBV5-6 to TRBJ2-2, with 11 bases matching TRBD2. Germline V gene data show CDR1 as SGHDT and CDR2 as YYEEEE. The CDR3 consists of 19 residues. V gave up 5 bases and J gave up 7 bases; unmatched junction bases: 19.

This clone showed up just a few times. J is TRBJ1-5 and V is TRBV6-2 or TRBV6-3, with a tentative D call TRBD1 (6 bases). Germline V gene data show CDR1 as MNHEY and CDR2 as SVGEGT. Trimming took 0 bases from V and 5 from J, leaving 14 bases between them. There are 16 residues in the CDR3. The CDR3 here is CASSYSGARGDQPQHF. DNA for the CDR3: TGTGCCAGCAGTTACTCGGGGGCGCGGGGGGATCAGCCCCAGCATTTT.

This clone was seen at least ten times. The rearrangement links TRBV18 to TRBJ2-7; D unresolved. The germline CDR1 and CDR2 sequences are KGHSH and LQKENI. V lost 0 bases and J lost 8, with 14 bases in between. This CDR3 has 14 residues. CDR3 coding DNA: TGTGCCAGCTCACCACCCGGGCTACCGCCTCAGCAGTACTTC. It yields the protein CASSPPGLPPQQYF.

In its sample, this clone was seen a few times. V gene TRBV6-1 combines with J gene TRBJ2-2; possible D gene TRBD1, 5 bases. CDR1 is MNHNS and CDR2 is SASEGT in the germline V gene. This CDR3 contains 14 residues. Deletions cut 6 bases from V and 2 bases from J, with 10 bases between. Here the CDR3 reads CASRGDSNTGELFF. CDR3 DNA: TGTGCCAGCAGGGGTGACAGTAACACCGGGGAGCTGTTTTTT.